The 27 T cell receptor beta chains presented below share a single source sample, sequenced in a study of regulatory T cells. Points from the study as a whole: Hydrophobic residues at CDR3 positions 6 and 7 were enriched in conventional CD4+ T cells of CD3G-deficient patients.

Their target antigens are unknown. The PCR used 52 TRBV and 13 TRBJ primers. Some clones are missing from TCRdb's copy, which holds only in-frame ones; the method was immunoSEQ multiplex PCR. The table lists around 30,000 clones, approximately 93% of them singletons. What was sequenced was conventional CD4+ T cells sorted from blood. Receptors were obtained from a child younger than 10 with CD3G deficiency.

The rearrangement links TRBV28 to TRBJ2-5; a weak D match, TRBD2 (5 bases). V lost 5 bases, J lost 5 bases, and 18 bases lay in between. This CDR3 spans 15 amino acids. Germline-derived CDR1 and CDR2 are MDHEN and SYDVKM. CDR3 bases: TGTGCCAGCAGTACCCTAGTATCGGCGGGCGAGACCCAGTACTTC. This gives the protein CASSTLVSAGETQYF.

V usage is TRBV28 and J usage is TRBJ2-1; no definite D call. Germline values: CDR1 MDHEN, CDR2 SYDVKM. The V end was cut by 10 bases, the J end by 2 bases, with 12 bases between. The CDR3 totals 13 residues. The CDR3 DNA reads TGTGCCACCGGAAGTTCCCCCTACAATGAGCAGTTCTTC. Its translation: CATGSSPYNEQFF.

This chain connects TRBV28 to TRBJ2-7; maybe TRBD1 (5 bases). The CDR3 extends over 13 amino acids. V lost 6 bases to trimming and J lost 4 bases, with 13 bases between them. In germline, CDR1 is MDHEN, CDR2 SYDVKM. CDR3 protein: CASSLGREYEQYF. As DNA, the CDR3 is TGTGCCAGCAGCCTTGGCAGGGAATACGAGCAGTACTTC.

In its sample, this clone was seen once. This sequence joins TRBV28 and TRBJ1-4; 9 bases are a match to TRBD1. Germline trimming cut 3 bases from V and 5 bases from J; bases unmatched to any gene: 1. This CDR3 is built from 14 residues. The germline CDR1 and CDR2 sequences are MDHEN and SYDVKM. CDR3 nucleotide sequence: TGTGCCAGCAGTTTCGGGACAGGGAATGAAAAACTGTTTTTT. It yields the protein CASSFGTGNEKLFF. Complete variable domain (other parts from reference TRBV28 and TRBJ1-4): DVKVTQSSRYLVKRTGEKVFLECVQDMDHENMFWYRQDPGLGLRLIYFSYDVKMKEKGDIPEGYSVSREKKERFSLILESASTNQTSMYLCASSFGTGNEKLFFGSGTQLSVL.

J is TRBJ1-4 and V is TRBV28; 9 bases align to TRBD1. This CDR3 has 15 amino acids. J lost 8 bases, V lost 3 bases, and 7 bases had no gene match. CDR1 is MDHEN and CDR2 is SYDVKM in the germline V gene. CDR3 in amino acids: CASSLGQGFSEKLFF. The CDR3 DNA is TGTGCCAGCAGTTTGGGACAGGGCTTTAGCGAAAAACTGTTTTTT.

V gene TRBV28 combines with J gene TRBJ1-1, with D maybe TRBD1 (5 bases). The CDR3 is 15 residues long. CDR1 and CDR2 (germline): MDHEN, SYDVKM. The V end lost 4 bases, the J end lost 0 bases, and 12 bases lay between the germline ends. CDR3 protein: CASSSGGMMNTEAFF. In DNA form, the CDR3 reads TGTGCCAGCAGTTCGGGGGGTATGATGAACACTGAAGCTTTCTTT. The whole variable domain, remainder taken from reference TRBV28 and TRBJ1-1, is DVKVTQSSRYLVKRTGEKVFLECVQDMDHENMFWYRQDPGLGLRLIYFSYDVKMKEKGDIPEGYSVSREKKERFSLILESASTNQTSMYLCASSSGGMMNTEAFFGQGTRLTVV.

This clone was seen just once. The V call is TRBV7-8, the J call TRBJ2-5; possible D gene TRBD2, 6 bases. The end of the DNA is better explained by TRBJ2-7, so the J call may be wrong. Germline assignment: CDR1 SGHVS and CDR2 FQNEAQ. This CDR3 contains 15 residues. CDR3 amino acids: CASSPRRERISEQYF. The CDR3 DNA is TGTGCCAGCAGCCCCCGGCGGGAAAGGATCTCCGAGCAGTACTTC.

The chain joins TRBV6-1 to TRBJ2-3; TRBD2 matches at 10 bases. CDR3 size: 14 residues. The ends lost 6 bases at V and 4 bases at J; junction bases unmatched: 4. The V gene's germline CDR1 is MNHNS and CDR2 SASEGT. The CDR3 reads CASRSSGSPDTQYF. The CDR3 bases are TGTGCCAGCAGATCTAGCGGGAGCCCAGATACGCAGTATTTT.

This clone was seen only once. The V and J genes are TRBV6-1 and TRBJ2-7; 7 positions match TRBD1. The CDR3 covers 13 residues. Germline-derived CDR1 and CDR2 are MNHNS and SASEGT. Trimming removed 4 bases from V and 2 bases from J; junction bases left unmatched: 2. CDR3 residues: CASSVGQTYEQYF. The CDR3 coding sequence is TGTGCCAGCAGTGTGGGACAGACCTACGAGCAGTACTTC.

The rearrangement links TRBV5-1 to TRBJ2-5, with TRBD2 identical over 8 bases. CDR1 SGHRS and CDR2 YFSETQ come from the germline V gene. This CDR3 has 15 residues. After removal of 4 bases from V and 4 bases from J, the junction contained 9 bases not matched to a gene. In DNA, the CDR3 is TGCGCCAGCAGCAACGGGACTAGACGGTTAGAGACCCAGTACTTC. Translated: CASSNGTRRLETQYF.

The chain recombines TRBV10-3 with TRBJ2-7; 7 nucleotides align to TRBD1. Germline V gives CDR1 ENHRY, CDR2 SYGVKD. The J segment lost 7 bases and the V segment lost 4 bases, leaving 10 bases of the junction unmatched. This CDR3 region has 14 residues. The CDR3 nucleotides are TGTGCCATCAGTGGGGTAGGGGGCCACTATGAGCAGTACTTC. The encoded protein is CAISGVGGHYEQYF.

This clone was seen only once. This sequence joins TRBV7-8 and TRBJ2-2; D tentatively fits TRBD1 or TRBD2 (6 bases each). The V end lost 5 bases, the J end lost 6 bases, and 16 bases lay between the germline ends. Germline V gives CDR1 SGHVS, CDR2 FQNEAQ. The CDR3 totals 15 residues. The CDR3 protein is CASSLTGAGAGELFF. As DNA, the CDR3 is TGTGCCAGCAGCCTAACGGGGGCAGGGGCCGGGGAGCTGTTTTTT. Full variable domain (remainder filled in from reference TRBV7-8 and TRBJ2-2): GAGVSQSPRYKVAKRGQDVALRCDPISGHVSLFWYQQALGQGPEFLTYFQNEAQLDKSGLPSDRFFAERPEGSVSTLKIQRTQQEDSAVYLCASSLTGAGAGELFFGEGSRLTVL.

The chain employs TRBV28 and TRBJ2-7, with TRBD2 as a possible D gene (7 bases). Germline assignment: CDR1 MDHEN and CDR2 SYDVKM. The CDR3 consists of 14 residues. V shed 4 bases and J shed 6 bases, with 16 bases lying between them. The CDR3 bases are TGTGCCAGCAGTTCGGGAGGACAGTCCCCCGAGCAGTACTTC. Its translation is CASSSGGQSPEQYF.

The rearrangement joins TRBV28 to TRBJ2-1, with 8 bases fitting TRBD2. The germline CDR1 and CDR2 sequences are MDHEN and SYDVKM. V lost 6 bases to trimming and J lost 0 bases; unmatched junction nucleotides: 4. This CDR3 contains 15 residues. CDR3 amino acids: CASRHSGTSYNEQFF. The CDR3 nucleotides read TGTGCCAGCAGGCATAGCGGGACCTCCTACAATGAGCAGTTCTTC.

The J gene is TRBJ2-3, the V gene TRBV21-1; the table assigns TRBD2, which was not confirmed against the DNA. TRBV21-1 is a pseudogene locus. This CDR3 has 21 residues. The CDR3 sequence: CASSETPGGNHREGRTDTQYF. As DNA, the CDR3 is TGTGCCAGCAGCGAAACCCCTGGAGGGAACCACCGGGAGGGACGCACAGATACGCAGTATTTT.

The rearrangement uses TRBV28 and TRBJ2-7; 12 nucleotides line up with TRBD1. The germline CDR1 and CDR2 sequences are MDHEN and SYDVKM. This CDR3 has 15 residues. V trimming: 4 bases; J trimming: 6 bases; junction bases outside the gene matches: 7. In nucleotides, the CDR3 is TGTGCCAGCAGTTACCCCGGGACAGGGGGCGGCGAGCAGTACTTC. The encoded protein is CASSYPGTGGGEQYF.

The gene calls are TRBV10-1 and TRBJ2-1, with 7 bases that match TRBD2. CDR1 and CDR2 (germline): WNHNN, SYGVQD (reference sequence). The CDR3 length is 16 residues. Trimming took 6 bases from V and 2 from J; bases not matched to a gene: 10. In DNA form, the CDR3 reads TGCGCCAGCAGGGTAATTGGACTAGACACCTACAATGAGCAGTTCTTC. Amino acid sequence: CASRVIGLDTYNEQFF.

CDR3 sequence reads: CAISKGGPHSNQPQHF. In nucleotides, the CDR3 is TGTGCCATCTCTAAGGGAGGGCCCCATAGCAATCAGCCCCAGCATTTT. The chain couples TRBV10-3 to TRBJ1-5; D remains ambiguous. Germline CDR1 ENHRY, CDR2 SYGVKD. The CDR3 spans 16 residues. V gave up 8 bases and J gave up 0 bases, with 17 bases separating them.

Notes on this clone: Because the CDR3's place on the DNA is in doubt, the DNA is left out and the CDR3 is given as listed by TCRdb. The V call is TRBV28, the J call TRBJ2-3. Germline CDR1 reads MDHEN; CDR2 reads SYDVKM. The CDR3 is made up of 15 amino acids, end residues included. This chain's CDR3 is CASSILGRSTDTQYF.

The chain combines TRBV7-3 with TRBJ2-3; a possible D gene is TRBD2 (7 bases). The length of the CDR3 is 14 residues. Looked up from germline, CDR1 is SGHTA and CDR2 is FQGTGA. V lost 1 base and J lost 5, with 10 bases in between. The CDR3 protein is CASSLMGGQDTQYF. The DNA of the CDR3 is TGTGCCAGCAGCTTAATGGGGGGGCAAGATACGCAGTATTTT.

The genes are TRBV6-5 and TRBJ2-1; 7 nucleotides match TRBD2. Germline CDR1 MNHEY, CDR2 SVGAGI. The junction had 4 bases not matched to a gene; V was cut back by 4 bases and J by 7 bases. There are 13 residues in the CDR3. CDR3 region: CASSSTSTNEQFF. The CDR3 DNA is TGTGCCAGCAGTTCGACTAGCACAAATGAGCAGTTCTTC.

This chain uses TRBV27 with TRBJ2-1; maybe TRBD1 (5 bases). Trimming removed 5 bases from V and 5 bases from J, with 16 bases in between. Germline assignment: CDR1 MNHEY and CDR2 SMNVEV (reference sequence). The CDR3 runs to 15 residues. The CDR3 here is CASSLLGLGNNEQFF. CDR3 nucleotides: TGTGCCAGCAGTCTCTTGGGGCTAGGCAACAATGAGCAGTTCTTC.

This sequence joins TRBV28 and TRBJ2-7, with TRBD1 identical over 9 bases. With V trimmed by 7 bases and J by 3 bases, 4 bases remained unmatched. This CDR3 has 13 residues. The germline V gene encodes CDR1 MDHEN and CDR2 SYDVKM. CDR3 loop: CASKTGQGYEQYF. The CDR3 DNA sequence: TGTGCCAGCAAGACGGGACAGGGCTACGAGCAGTACTTC.

The chain has TRBV6-1 and TRBJ1-1; TRBD1 is a possible D gene (5 bases). This CDR3 contains 15 residues. V lost 0 bases and J 5 bases, leaving 13 bases between the germline ends. Looked up from germline, CDR1 is MNHNS and CDR2 is SASEGT. The CDR3 reads CASSEAWRGRTEAFF. The CDR3 nucleotides are TGTGCCAGCAGTGAAGCGTGGAGGGGTCGGACTGAAGCTTTCTTT.

Only one count was recorded for this clone. The chain carries TRBV28 and TRBJ2-7; the match to TRBD2 covers 9 bases. The CDR3 loop spans 12 amino acids. J was trimmed by 5 bases and V by 5 bases; bases with no gene match: 1. Per germline, CDR1 MDHEN and CDR2 SYDVKM. In DNA, the CDR3 is TGTGCCAGCAGTAGCGGGAGGAACGAGCAGTACTTC. It is translated as CASSSGRNEQYF.

The V call is TRBV7-9, the J call TRBJ2-7, with unresolved D. Trimming took 1 base from V and 2 from J, leaving 9 bases between them. The CDR3 is 14 amino acids. Germline CDR1 reads SEHNR; CDR2 reads FQNEAQ (reference sequence). The CDR3 DNA follows: TGTGCCAGCAGCTTAGGCGTACCCCCCTACGAGCAGTACTTC. Amino acids: CASSLGVPPYEQYF. The whole variable domain, remainder taken from reference TRBV7-9 and TRBJ2-7, is DTGVSQNPRHKITKRGQNVTFRCDPISEHNRLYWYRQTLGQGPEFLTYFQNEAQLEKSRLLSDRFSAERPKGSFSTLEIQRTEQGDSAMYLCASSLGVPPYEQYFGPGTRLTVT.

The V and J genes are TRBV28 and TRBJ2-7; D tentatively fits TRBD1 or TRBD2 (5 bases each). Between the trimmed V and J ends, which lost 2 bases and 4 bases, there was a span of 18 bases. CDR3 length: 16 residues. The germline V gene encodes CDR1 MDHEN and CDR2 SYDVKM. CDR3 bases: TGTGCCAGCAGTTTACGCGGCGGACTTACAGGATACGAGCAGTACTTC. Amino acids: CASSLRGGLTGYEQYF.